What follows describes a single T cell receptor beta chain. Its specificity is not known. The ends were cut back, 5 bases at V and 2 bases at J, with 9 bases in the middle. The CDR3 runs 13 residues. Germline CDR1 reads SNHLY; CDR2 reads FYNNEI. The data originate from a study of CD8 T cells in Susac syndrome. With random hexamers, reverse transcription was performed on roughly 0.5 to 1 ug of RNA. The amplification used immunoSEQ multiplex PCR on TCR beta CDR3; it spanned 54 Vbeta and 13 Jbeta. TCRdb reprocessed the immunoSEQ multiplex PCR reads via MiXCR and lists one record per CDR3 protein. The data contain 300,000 or so distinct CDR3 sequences, 92% of them singletons. Included as multiple sclerosis controls were treatment-naive patients who had stable or active relapsing-remitting disease. Negative magnetic isolation gave CD8+ and CD4+ cells; FACS enriched CD8+ TEMRA. Findings and caveats of the study: The study conceded that its TCR sequencing and HLA analysis involved relatively few individuals.

This TCR was sampled from a human donor with multiple sclerosis. This sequence joins TRBV2 and TRBJ1-2; D not resolved. The source material was CD4+ T cells from PBMCs. DNA of the CDR3: TGTGCCAGCAGTACACAAATGAACTATGGCTACACCTTC. It translates to CASSTQMNYGYTF. Full variable domain (rest looked up from reference TRBV2 and TRBJ1-2): EPEVTQTPSHQVTQMGQEVILRCVPISNHLYFYWYRQILGQKVEFLVSFYNNEISEKSEIFDDQFSVERPDGSNFTLKIRSTKLEDSAMYFCASSTQMNYGYTFGSGTRLTVV.